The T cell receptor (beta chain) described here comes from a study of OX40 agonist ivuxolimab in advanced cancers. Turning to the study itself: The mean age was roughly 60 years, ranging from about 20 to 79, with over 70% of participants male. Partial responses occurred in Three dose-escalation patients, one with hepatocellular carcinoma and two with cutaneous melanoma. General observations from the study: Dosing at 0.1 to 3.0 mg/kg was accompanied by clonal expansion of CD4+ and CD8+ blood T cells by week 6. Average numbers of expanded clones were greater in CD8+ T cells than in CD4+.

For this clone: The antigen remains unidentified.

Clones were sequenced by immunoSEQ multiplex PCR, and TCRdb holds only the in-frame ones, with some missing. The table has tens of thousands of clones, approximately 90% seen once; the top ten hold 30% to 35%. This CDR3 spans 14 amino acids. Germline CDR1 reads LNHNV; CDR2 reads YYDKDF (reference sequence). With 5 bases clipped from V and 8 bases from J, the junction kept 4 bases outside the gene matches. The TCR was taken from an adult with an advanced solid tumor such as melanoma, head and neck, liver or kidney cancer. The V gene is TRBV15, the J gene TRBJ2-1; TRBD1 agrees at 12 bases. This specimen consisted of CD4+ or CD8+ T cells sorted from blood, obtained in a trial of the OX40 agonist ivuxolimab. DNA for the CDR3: TGTGCCACCAGCGTGGGACAGGGGGCGGATGAGCAGTTCTTC. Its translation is CATSVGQGADEQFF.